These T cell receptor beta chains were read from a single sample in a study of shared clonotypes between healthy human individuals. Using immunoSEQ multiplex PCR, the repertoire was profiled, and TCRdb retains in-frame clones only, with some absent. The sample has about 1,800,000 clones, less than 95% seen once; the top ten hold 0.9% to 1.5%. The sample consisted of naive CD8+ T cells sorted from blood. Receptor source: a man aged 18 to 35 in good health. Each CDR3 is given with its conserved first and last residue. The D gene is left open where the match is weak. Not every row has a clone size; where given, it reads once, few, many or a size class.

-,-,TRBV27,TRBJ2-2,CASRGSANTGELFF,TGTGCCAGCAGGGGTAGCGCCAACACCGGGGAGCTGTTTTTT
-,-,TRBV27,TRBJ2-3,CASSFSDSSADTQYF,TGTGCCAGCAGTTTCTCGGATTCTAGCGCAGATACGCAGTATTTT
-,-,TRBV27,TRBJ1-2,CASSFLGASNYGYTF,TGTGCCAGCAGTTTTTTGGGGGCTTCTAACTATGGCTACACCTTC
once,TRBD1,TRBV11-1,TRBJ1-6,CASSISGGYYNSPLHF,TGTGCCAGCAGCATCTCAGGGGGGTACTATAATTCACCCCTCCACTTT
-,-,TRBV7-9,TRBJ1-5,CASSQGANTQPQHF,TGTGCCAGCAGTCAAGGCGCAAATACTCAGCCCCAGCATTTT
-,-,TRBV7-9,TRBJ2-6,CASSHIESSGANVLTF,TGTGCCAGCAGCCACATAGAGAGCTCTGGGGCCAACGTCCTGACTTTC
-,-,TRBV9,TRBJ1-1,CASSIGTNTEAFF,TGTGCCAGCAGCATTGGGACTAACACTGAAGCTTTCTTT
-,-,TRBV5-1,TRBJ2-7,CASSLAAGYEQYF,TGCGCCAGCAGCTTGGCGGCAGGGTACGAGCAGTACTTC
-,TRBD1,TRBV7-2,TRBJ2-7,CASSPPGQNYEQYF,TGTGCCAGCAGCCCTCCGGGACAGAACTACGAGCAGTACTTC
-,-,TRBV19,TRBJ2-1,CASSSEQFF,TGTGCCAGTAGTAGTGAGCAGTTCTTC
-,-,TRBV10-3,TRBJ2-7,CATTLGYEQYF,TGTGCCACCACCTTAGGATACGAGCAGTACTTC
-,-,TRBV7-2,TRBJ1-3,CASSPVGMMAAGSNTIYF,TGTGCCAGCAGCCCTGTTGGTATGATGGCAGCAGGATCAAACACCATATATTTT
-,-,TRBV5-6,TRBJ1-1,CASSFPDGVNTEAFF,TGTGCCAGCAGCTTCCCGGACGGCGTGAACACTGAAGCTTTCTTT
-,-,TRBV29-1,TRBJ1-1,CSVEDHVNTEAFF,TGCAGCGTTGAAGATCACGTGAACACTGAAGCTTTCTTT
-,-,TRBV4-3,TRBJ2-2,CASSQAPNTGELFF,TGCGCCAGCAGCCAAGCCCCGAACACCGGGGAGCTGTTTTTT
once,-,TRBV6-6,TRBJ1-1,CASSYSGEAFF,TGTGCCAGCAGTTACTCAGGGGAAGCTTTCTTT
-,-,TRBV10-3,TRBJ2-1,CAISEKQGSYNEQFF,TGTGCCATCAGTGAAAAACAGGGCTCCTACAATGAGCAGTTCTTC
-,TRBD1,TRBV7-8,TRBJ2-5,CASSFGTDYFETQYF,TGTGCCAGCAGCTTCGGGACAGACTATTTTGAGACCCAGTACTTC